The entry below describes one T cell receptor (beta chain). Methods used by the authors: Quantification of nucleated cells was approximated via reference gene primer amplification. Clones were read by immunoSEQ multiplex PCR, and TCRdb kept only the in-frame ones, dropping some. The DNA was the basis for D and trimming; V, J and clone size are from that table. The sample holds some 420,000 clones, around 89% seen once. The sample belongs to a study of blood T cell repertoires in COVID-19. Study at large: Collection of acute and convalescent COVID-19 samples took place in the United States, Italy and Spain.

Clinical history as reported by participants underpinned cohort assignment. Cohort 3 donors were reported recovered after two negative PCRs, clearance, or symptom resolution. Germline V gives CDR1 SNHLY, CDR2 FYNNEI. The CDR3 is made up of 17 amino acids. Losses at the gene ends were 2 bases for V and 6 bases for J; bases not matched to a gene: 13. This chain links TRBV2 with TRBJ1-5; 7 bases match TRBD1. Sequencing was performed on PBMCs or T cells enriched from blood (not recorded which). The origin of this receptor is a man aged 25 to 40 who had recovered from COVID-19. The CDR3, as DNA: TGTGCCAGCAGTGAATTGGTCGCAGGGGGGCCGGGTCAGCCCCAGCATTTT. This encodes CASSELVAGGPGQPQHF.